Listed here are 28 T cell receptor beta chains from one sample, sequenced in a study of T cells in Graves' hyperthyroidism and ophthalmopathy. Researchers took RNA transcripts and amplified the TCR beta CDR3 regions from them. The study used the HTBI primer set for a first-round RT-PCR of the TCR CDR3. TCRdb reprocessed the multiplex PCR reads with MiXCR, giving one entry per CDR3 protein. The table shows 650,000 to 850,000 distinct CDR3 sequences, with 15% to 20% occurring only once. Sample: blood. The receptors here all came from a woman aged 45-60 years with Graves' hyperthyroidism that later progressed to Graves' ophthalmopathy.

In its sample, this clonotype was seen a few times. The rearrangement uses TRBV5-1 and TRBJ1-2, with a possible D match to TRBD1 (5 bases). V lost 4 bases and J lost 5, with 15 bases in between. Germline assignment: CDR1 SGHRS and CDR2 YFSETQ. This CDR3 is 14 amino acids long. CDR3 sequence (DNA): TGCGCCAGCAGCCTCGGACAAGACCGTTATGGCTACACCTTC. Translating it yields CASSLGQDRYGYTF.

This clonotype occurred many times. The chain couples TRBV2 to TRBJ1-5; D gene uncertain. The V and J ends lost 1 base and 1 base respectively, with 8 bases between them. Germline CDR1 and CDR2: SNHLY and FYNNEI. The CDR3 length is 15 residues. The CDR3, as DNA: TGTGCCAGCAGTGAAGGAGGTTTCAGCAATCAGCCCCAGCATTTT. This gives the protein CASSEGGFSNQPQHF.

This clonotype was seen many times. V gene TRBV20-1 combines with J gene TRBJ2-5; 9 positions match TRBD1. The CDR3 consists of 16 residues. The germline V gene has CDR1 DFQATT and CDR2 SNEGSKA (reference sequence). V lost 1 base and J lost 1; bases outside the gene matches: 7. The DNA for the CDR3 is TGCAGTGCTAGAGGAAGGGACAGGGCTGGCCAAGAGACCCAGTACTTC. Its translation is CSARGRDRAGQETQYF.

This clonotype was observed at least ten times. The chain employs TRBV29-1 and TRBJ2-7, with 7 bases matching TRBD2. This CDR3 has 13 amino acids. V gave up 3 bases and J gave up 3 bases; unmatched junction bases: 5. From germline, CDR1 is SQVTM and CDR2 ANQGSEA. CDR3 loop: CSVDRGEGYEQYF. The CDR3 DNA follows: TGCAGCGTTGACCGCGGGGAGGGCTACGAGCAGTACTTC.

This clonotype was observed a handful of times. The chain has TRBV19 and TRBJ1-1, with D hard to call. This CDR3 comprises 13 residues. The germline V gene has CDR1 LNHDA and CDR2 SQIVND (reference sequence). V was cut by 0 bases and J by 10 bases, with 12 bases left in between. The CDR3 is CASSIDRGVLAFF. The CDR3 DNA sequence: TGTGCCAGTAGTATAGATCGCGGGGTTTTAGCTTTCTTT.

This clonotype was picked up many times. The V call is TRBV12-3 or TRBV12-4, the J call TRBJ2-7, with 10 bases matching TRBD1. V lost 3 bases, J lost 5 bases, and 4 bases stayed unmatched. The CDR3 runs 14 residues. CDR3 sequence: CASSFGDRGHEQYF. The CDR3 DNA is TGTGCCAGCAGTTTTGGGGACAGGGGCCACGAGCAGTACTTC.

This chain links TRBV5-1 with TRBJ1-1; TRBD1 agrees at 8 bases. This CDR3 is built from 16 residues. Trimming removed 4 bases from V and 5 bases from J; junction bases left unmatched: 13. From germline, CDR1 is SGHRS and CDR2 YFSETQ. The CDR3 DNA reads TGCGCCAGCAGCCCCTCTGGCGGACAGGGCTTTACTGAAGCTTTCTTT. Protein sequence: CASSPSGGQGFTEAFF.

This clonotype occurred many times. This chain's CDR3 is CASSEGVTHQAWAFF. CDR3 nucleotides: TGTGCCAGCAGTGAAGGCGTGACTCACCAAGCTTGGGCTTTCTTT. The gene calls are TRBV6-1 and TRBJ1-1; D call uncertain. The CDR3 runs to 15 residues. Germline lookup yields CDR1 MNHNS and CDR2 SASEGT. Trimming removed 1 base from V and 11 bases from J, with 20 bases in between.

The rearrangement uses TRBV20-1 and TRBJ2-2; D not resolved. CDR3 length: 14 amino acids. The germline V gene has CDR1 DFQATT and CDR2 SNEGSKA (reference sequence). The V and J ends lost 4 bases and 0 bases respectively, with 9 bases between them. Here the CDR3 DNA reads TGCAGTGCTAACGGGTTCGCGAACACCGGGGAGCTGTTTTTT. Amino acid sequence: CSANGFANTGELFF.

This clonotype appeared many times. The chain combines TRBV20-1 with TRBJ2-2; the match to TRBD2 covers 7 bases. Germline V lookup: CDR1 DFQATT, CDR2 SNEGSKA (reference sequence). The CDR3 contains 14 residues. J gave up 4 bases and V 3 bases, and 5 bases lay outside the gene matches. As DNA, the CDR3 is TGCAGTGCTAGCGGTAGCGGGTCCACCGGGGAGCTGTTTTTT. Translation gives CSASGSGSTGELFF.

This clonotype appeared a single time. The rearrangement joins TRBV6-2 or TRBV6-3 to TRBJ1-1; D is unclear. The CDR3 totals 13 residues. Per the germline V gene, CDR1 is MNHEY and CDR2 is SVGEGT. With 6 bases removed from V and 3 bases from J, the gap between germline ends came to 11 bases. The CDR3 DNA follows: TGTGCCAGCAGCGGGGTATCGGACACTGAAGCTTTCTTT. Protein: CASSGVSDTEAFF.

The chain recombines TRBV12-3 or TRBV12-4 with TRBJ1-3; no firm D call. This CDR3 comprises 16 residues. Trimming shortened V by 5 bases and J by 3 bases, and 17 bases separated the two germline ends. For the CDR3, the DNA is TGTGCCAGCAGTCCTCAAGGACGAATAAGTGGAAACACCATATATTTT. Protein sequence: CASSPQGRISGNTIYF.

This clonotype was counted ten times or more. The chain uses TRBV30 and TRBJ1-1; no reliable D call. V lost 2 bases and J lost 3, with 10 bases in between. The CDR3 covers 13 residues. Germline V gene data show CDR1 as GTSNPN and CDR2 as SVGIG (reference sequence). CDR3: CAWSLTVDTEAFF. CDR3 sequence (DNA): TGTGCCTGGAGTCTGACGGTAGACACTGAAGCTTTCTTT.

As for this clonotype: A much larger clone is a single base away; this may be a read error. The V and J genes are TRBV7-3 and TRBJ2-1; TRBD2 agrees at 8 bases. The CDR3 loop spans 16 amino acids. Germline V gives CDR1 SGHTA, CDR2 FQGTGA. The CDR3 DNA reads TGTGCCAGCAGCTTAAGTTTAGCGGGGTCCTACAATGAGCAGCTCTTC. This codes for CASSLSLAGSYNEQLF.

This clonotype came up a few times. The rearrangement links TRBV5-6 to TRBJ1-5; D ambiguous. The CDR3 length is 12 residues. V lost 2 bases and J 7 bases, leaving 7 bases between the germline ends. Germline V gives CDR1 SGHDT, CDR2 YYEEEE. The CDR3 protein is CASSFLGQPQHF. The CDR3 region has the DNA TGTGCCAGCAGCTTTCTGGGGCAGCCCCAGCATTTT. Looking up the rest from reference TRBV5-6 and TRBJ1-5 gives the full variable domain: DAGVTQSPTHLIKTRGQQVTLRCSPKSGHDTVSWYQQALGQGPQFIFQYYEEEERQRGNFPDRFSGHQFPNYSSELNVNALLLGDSALYLCASSFLGQPQHFGDGTRLSIL.

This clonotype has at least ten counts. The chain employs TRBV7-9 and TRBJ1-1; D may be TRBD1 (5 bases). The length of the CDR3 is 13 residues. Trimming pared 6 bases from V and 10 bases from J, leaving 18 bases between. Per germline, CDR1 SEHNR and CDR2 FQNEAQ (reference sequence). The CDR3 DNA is TGTGCCAGCAGTAACTTCCGACAAGGGACAGCTTTCTTT. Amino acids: CASSNFRQGTAFF.

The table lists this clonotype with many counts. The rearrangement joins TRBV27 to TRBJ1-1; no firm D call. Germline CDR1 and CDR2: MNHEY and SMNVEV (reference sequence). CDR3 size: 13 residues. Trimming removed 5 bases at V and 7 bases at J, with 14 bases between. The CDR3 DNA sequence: TGTGCCAGCAGTCGACCGCAAGGGATTGAAGCTTTCTTT. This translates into CASSRPQGIEAFF.

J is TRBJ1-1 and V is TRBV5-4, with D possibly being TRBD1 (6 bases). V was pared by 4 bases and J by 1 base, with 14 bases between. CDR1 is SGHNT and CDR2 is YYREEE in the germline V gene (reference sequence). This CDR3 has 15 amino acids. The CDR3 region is CASSTGYTRNTEAFF. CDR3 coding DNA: TGTGCCAGCAGCACAGGGTACACCCGGAACACTGAAGCTTTCTTT.

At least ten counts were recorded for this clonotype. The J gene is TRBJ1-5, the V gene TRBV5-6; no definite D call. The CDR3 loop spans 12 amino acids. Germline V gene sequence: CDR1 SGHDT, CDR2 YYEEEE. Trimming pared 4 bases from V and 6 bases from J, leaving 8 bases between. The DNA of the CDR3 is TGTGCCAGCAGCCTAGGCTTTCAGCCCCAGCATTTT. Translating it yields CASSLGFQPQHF.

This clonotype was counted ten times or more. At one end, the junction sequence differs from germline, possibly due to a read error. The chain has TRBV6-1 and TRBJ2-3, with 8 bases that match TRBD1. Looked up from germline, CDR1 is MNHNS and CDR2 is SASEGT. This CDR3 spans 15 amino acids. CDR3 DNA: TGCGCCAGCAGCGAAAGTACAGGGGGGACAGATACGCAGTATTTT. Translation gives CASSESTGGTDTQYF.

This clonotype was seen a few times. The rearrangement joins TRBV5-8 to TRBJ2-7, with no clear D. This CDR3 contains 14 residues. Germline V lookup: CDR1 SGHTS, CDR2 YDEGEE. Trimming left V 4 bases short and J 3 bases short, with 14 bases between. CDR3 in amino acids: CASSDTRMGYEQYF. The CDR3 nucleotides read TGTGCCAGCAGCGACACCCGGATGGGCTACGAGCAGTACTTC.

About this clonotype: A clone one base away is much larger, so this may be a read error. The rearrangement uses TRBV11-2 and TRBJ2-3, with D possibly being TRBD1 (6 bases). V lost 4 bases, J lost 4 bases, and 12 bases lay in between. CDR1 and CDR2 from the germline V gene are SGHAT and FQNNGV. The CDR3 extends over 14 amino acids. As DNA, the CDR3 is TGTGCCAGCAGCTCCGGACAGCCCCCAGATACGCAGTATTTT. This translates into CASSSGQPPDTQYF.

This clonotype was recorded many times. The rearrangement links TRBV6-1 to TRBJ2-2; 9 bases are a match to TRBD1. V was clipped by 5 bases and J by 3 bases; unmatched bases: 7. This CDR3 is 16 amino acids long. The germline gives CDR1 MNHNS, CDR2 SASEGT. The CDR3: CASSRTGVGHTGELFF. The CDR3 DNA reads TGTGCCAGCAGTCGGACAGGGGTCGGGCACACCGGGGAGCTGTTTTTT.

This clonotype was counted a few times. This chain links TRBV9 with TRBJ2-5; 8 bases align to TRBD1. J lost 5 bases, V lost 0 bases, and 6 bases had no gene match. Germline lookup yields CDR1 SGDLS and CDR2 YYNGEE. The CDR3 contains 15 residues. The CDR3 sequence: CASSVAGQGTETQYF. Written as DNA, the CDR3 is TGTGCCAGCAGCGTAGCTGGACAGGGCACGGAGACCCAGTACTTC.

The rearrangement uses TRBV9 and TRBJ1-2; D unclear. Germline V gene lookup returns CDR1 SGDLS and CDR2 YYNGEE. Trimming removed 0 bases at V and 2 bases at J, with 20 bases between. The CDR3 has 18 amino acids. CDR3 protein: CASSVEAPGLGGNYGYTF. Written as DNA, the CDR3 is TGTGCCAGCAGCGTAGAAGCCCCCGGTCTGGGAGGGAACTATGGCTACACCTTC.

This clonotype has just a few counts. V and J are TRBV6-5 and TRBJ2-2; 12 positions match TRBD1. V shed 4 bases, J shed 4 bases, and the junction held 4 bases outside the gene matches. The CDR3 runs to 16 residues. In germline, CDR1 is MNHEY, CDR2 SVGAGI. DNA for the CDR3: TGTGCCAGCAGTTCGGGACAGGGGGCGATCACCGGGGAGCTGTTTTTT. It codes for CASSSGQGAITGELFF.

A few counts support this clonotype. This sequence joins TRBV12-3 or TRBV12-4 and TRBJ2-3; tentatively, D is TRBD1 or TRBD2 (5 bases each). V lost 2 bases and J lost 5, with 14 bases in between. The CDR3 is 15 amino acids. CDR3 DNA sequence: TGTGCCAGCAGTTTAAGGGGAGTTCGAGAAGATACGCAGTATTTT. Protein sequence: CASSLRGVREDTQYF.

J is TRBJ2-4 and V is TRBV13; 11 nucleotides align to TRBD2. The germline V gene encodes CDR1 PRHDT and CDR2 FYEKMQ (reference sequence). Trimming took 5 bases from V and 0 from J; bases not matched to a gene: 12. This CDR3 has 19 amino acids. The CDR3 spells CASSDLGLAGGQAKNIQYF. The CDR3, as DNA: TGTGCCAGCAGCGACCTTGGGCTAGCGGGGGGACAAGCCAAAAACATTCAGTACTTC. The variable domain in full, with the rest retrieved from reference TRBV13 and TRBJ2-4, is AAGVIQSPRHLIKEKRETATLKCYPIPRHDTVYWYQQGPGQDPQFLISFYEKMQSDKGSIPDRFSAQQFSDYHSELNMSSLELGDSALYFCASSDLGLAGGQAKNIQYFGAGTRLSVL.